This T cell receptor beta chain stems from a study of T cells in Graves' hyperthyroidism and ophthalmopathy. The PBMCs had their origin in 10 ml of fresh peripheral blood. Trimming took 2 bases from V and 4 from J, leaving 5 bases between them. The germline CDR1 and CDR2 sequences are DFQATT and SNEGSKA (reference sequence). The CDR3 sequence is 11 residues long. What was amplified from RNA transcripts were TCR beta CDR3 regions. The HTBI primer set served for first-round RT-PCR of the TCR CDR3. TCRdb ran MiXCR on the multiplex PCR reads and lists one entry per CDR3 protein. Among 700,000 or so distinct CDR3 sequences, about a sixth were seen once, and the ten largest hold over 7.5%. As regards this clonotype: Its antigen remains unidentified.

Overall study results and limits: It was a median about 6.5 months before onset that the model predicted ophthalmopathy.

The source is a man aged 18 to 35 with Graves' hyperthyroidism. Sequencing used blood. The rearrangement joins TRBV20-1 to TRBJ1-1, with no clear D. The CDR3: CSARTSTEAFF. CDR3 nucleotide sequence: TGCAGTGCTAGAACGTCCACTGAAGCTTTCTTT.